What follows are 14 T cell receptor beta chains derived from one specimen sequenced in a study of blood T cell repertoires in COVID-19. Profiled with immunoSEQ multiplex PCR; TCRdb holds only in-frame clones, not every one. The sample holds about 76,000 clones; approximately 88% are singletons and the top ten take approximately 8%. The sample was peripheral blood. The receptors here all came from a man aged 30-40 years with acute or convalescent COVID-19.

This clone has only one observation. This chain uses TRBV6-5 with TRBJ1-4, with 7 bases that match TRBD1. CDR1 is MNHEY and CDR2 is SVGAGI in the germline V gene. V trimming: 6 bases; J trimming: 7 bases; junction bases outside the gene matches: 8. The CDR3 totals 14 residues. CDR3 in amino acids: CASRRGGASEKLFF. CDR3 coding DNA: TGTGCCAGCAGGAGAGGGGGCGCAAGTGAAAAACTGTTTTTT.

DNA of the CDR3: TGTGCCAGCAGTTTTAATGGGGACAGTCCCGAAAAACTGTTTTTT. Its protein product is CASSFNGDSPEKLFF. The genes are TRBV27 and TRBJ1-4; 7 nucleotides agree with TRBD1. The V segment lost 3 bases and the J segment 8 bases; nucleotides outside the gene matches: 9. This CDR3 comprises 15 residues. Per the germline V gene, CDR1 is MNHEY and CDR2 is SMNVEV (reference sequence).

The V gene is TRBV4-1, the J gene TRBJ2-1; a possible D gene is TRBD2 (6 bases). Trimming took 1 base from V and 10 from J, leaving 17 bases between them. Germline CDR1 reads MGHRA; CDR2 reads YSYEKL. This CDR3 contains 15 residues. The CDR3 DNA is TGCGCCAGCAGCCAAGTCGGAGGGCCCAGACGGGAGCAGTTCTTC. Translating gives CASSQVGGPRREQFF.

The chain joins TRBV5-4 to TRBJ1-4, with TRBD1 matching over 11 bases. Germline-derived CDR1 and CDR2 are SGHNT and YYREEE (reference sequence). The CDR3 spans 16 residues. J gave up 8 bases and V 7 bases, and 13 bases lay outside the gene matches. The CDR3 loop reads CASARTGGAGDEKLFF. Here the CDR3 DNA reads TGTGCCAGCGCCCGGACAGGGGGCGCGGGAGACGAAAAACTGTTTTTT.

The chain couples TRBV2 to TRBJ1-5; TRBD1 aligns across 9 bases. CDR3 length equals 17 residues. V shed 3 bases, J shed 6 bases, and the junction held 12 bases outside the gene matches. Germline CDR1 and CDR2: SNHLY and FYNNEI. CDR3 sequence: CASSDYGTGRLSQPQHF. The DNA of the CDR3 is TGTGCCAGCAGTGACTACGGGACAGGGCGGTTGTCTCAGCCCCAGCATTTT. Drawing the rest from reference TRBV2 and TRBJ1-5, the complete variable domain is EPEVTQTPSHQVTQMGQEVILRCVPISNHLYFYWYRQILGQKVEFLVSFYNNEISEKSEIFDDQFSVERPDGSNFTLKIRSTKLEDSAMYFCASSDYGTGRLSQPQHFGDGTRLSIL.

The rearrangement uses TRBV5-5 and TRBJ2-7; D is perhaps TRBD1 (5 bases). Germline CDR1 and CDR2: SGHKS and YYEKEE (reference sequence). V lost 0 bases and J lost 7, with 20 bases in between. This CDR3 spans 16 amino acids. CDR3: CASSLGAGPSSGEQYF. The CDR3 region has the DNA TGTGCCAGCAGCTTGGGGGCCGGGCCCAGCTCAGGGGAGCAGTACTTC.

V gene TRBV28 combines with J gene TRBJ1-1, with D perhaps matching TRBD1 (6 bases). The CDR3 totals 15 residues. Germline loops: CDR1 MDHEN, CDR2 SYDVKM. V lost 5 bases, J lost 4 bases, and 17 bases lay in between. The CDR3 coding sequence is TGTGCCAGCAGTGCCATAAGGGGGGGTGGCACTGAAGCTTTCTTT. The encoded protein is CASSAIRGGGTEAFF.

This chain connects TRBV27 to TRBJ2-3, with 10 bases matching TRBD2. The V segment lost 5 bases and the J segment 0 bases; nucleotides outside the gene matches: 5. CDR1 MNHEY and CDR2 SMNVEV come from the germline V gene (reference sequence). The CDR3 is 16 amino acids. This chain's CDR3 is CASSLGTSASTDTQYF. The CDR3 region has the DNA TGTGCCAGCAGTCTGGGGACTAGCGCAAGCACAGATACGCAGTATTTT.

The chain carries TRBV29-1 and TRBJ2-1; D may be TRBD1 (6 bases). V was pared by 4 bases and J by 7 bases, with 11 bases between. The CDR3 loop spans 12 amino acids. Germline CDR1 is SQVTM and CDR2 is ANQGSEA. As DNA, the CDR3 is TGCAGCGTTGGTTGGGGGCAAAATGAGCAGTTCTTC. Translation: CSVGWGQNEQFF.

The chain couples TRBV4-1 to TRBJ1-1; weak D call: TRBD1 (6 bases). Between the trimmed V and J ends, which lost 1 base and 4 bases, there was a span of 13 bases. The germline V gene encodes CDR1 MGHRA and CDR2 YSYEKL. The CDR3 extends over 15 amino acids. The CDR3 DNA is TGCGCCAGCAGCCAAGGGAACAGGGCCCTCACTGAAGCTTTCTTT. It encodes CASSQGNRALTEAFF.

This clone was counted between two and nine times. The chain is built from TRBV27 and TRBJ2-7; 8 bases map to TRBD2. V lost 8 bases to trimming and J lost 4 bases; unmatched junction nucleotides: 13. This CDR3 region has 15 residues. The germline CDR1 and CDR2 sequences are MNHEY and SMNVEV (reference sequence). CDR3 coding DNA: TGTGCCAGCCAACCTTCGGGGGGGCGCATATACGAGCAGTACTTC. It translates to CASQPSGGRIYEQYF.

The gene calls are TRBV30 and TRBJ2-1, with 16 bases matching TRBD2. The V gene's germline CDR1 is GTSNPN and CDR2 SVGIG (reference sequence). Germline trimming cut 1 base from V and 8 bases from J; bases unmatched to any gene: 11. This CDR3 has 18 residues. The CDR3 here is CAWSGPGLAGGPYHEQFF. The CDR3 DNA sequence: TGTGCCTGGAGTGGACCGGGACTAGCGGGAGGGCCGTACCATGAGCAGTTCTTC.

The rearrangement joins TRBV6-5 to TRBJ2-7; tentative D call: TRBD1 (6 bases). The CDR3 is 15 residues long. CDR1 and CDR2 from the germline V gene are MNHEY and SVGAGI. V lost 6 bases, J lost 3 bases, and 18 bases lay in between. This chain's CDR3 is CASRLYPDRSYEQYF. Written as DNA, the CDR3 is TGTGCCAGCAGACTATACCCCGACAGGAGCTACGAGCAGTACTTC.

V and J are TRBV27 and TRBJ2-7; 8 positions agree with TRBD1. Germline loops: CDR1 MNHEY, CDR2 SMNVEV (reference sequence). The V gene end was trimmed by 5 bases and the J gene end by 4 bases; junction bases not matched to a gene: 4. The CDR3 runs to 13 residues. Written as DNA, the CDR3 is TGTGCCAGCAGTCTGGGACAGGAATACGAGCAGTACTTC. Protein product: CASSLGQEYEQYF.